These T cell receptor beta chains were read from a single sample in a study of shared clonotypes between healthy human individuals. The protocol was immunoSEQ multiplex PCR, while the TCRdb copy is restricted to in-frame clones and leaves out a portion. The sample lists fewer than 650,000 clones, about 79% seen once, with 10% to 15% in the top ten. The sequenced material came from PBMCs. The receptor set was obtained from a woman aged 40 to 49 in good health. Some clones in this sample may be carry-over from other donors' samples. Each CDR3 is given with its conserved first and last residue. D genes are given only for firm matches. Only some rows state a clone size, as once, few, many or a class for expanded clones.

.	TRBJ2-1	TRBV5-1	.	TGCGCCAGCAGCTCCGGGTCTAGTACTCACAATGAGCAGTTCTTC	CASSSGSSTHNEQFF
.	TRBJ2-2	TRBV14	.	TGTGCCAGCAGCCAAGTTAATTCGAACACCGGGGAGCTGTTTTTT	CASSQVNSNTGELFF
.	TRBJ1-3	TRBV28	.	TGTGCCAGCAGTTTACCCCTTCGGGGGGCCTCACGAAACACCATATATTTT	CASSLPLRGASRNTIYF
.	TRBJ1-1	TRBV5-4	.	TGTGCCAGCAGGAAAGGGGGTGGTAGCACTGAAGCTTTCTTT	CASRKGGGSTEAFF
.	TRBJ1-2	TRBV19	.	TGTGCCAGTAGTATCCGGGACGGAATAAACTATGGCTACACCTTC	CASSIRDGINYGYTF
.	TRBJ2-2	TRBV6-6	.	TGTGCCAGCAGTTCCCGGGGCGCGAACACCGGGGAGCTGTTTTTT	CASSSRGANTGELFF
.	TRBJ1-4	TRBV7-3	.	TGTGCCAGCAGCTTAGTTTACCTCGGAGGAGCGGATGAAAAACTGTTTTTT	CASSLVYLGGADEKLFF
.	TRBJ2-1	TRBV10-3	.	TGTGCCATCAGTGAGAGGGACCTTGATGAGCAGTTCTTC	CAISERDLDEQFF
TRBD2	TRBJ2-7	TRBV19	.	TGTGCCAGTAGCCCCTCAGCTAGCGGGATTGCCGAGCAGTACTTC	CASSPSASGIAEQYF
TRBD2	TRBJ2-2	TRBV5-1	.	TGCGCCAGCAGCCCGCAGACTAGCGGGAGAATCGGGGAGCTGTTTTTT	CASSPQTSGRIGELFF
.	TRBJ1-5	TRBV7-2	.	TGTGCCAGCAGCCTCCTCGACAGTAGCAATCAGCCCCAGCATTTT	CASSLLDSSNQPQHF
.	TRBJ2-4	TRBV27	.	TGTGCCAGCAGTTTTACCCGAGTGTCGGTTCAGTACTTC	CASSFTRVSVQYF
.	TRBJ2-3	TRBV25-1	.	TGTGCCAGCAGTGAGCCCCCTCCAACCCCAGATACGCAGTATTTT	CASSEPPPTPDTQYF
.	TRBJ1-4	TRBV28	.	TGTGCCAGCAGCCAGGGGACGGGGGAAAAACTGTTTTTT	CASSQGTGEKLFF
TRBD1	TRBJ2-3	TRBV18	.	TGTGCCAGCTCACAGACAGGGACAGATACGCAGTATTTT	CASSQTGTDTQYF
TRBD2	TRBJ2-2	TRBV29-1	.	TGCAGCGCTGTAGCGGGAGCCACCGGGGAGCTGTTTTTT	CSAVAGATGELFF
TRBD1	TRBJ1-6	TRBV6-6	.	TGTGCCAGCAGTTACGGTGACAGGGGTCCTTCACCCCTCCACTTT	CASSYGDRGPSPLHF
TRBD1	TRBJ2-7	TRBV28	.	TGTGCCAGCAGTTCGACAGGGAAAGAGCAGTACTTC	CASSSTGKEQYF
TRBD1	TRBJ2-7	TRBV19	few	TGTGCCAGTAGTATCACCGGGACAGGGCCTCAAGAGCAGTACTTC	CASSITGTGPQEQYF
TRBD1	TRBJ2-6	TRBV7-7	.	TGTGCTAGCAGCCCCGACAGGGACTCTGGGGCCAACGTCCTGACTTTC	CASSPDRDSGANVLTF
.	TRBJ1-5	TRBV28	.	TGTGCCAGCAGCCGCTCGGGGGTAAGCAATCAGCCCCAGCATTTT	CASSRSGVSNQPQHF
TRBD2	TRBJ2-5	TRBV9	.	TGTGCCAGCAGTAGACTAGCGGGGTACCAAGAGACCCAGTACTTC	CASSRLAGYQETQYF
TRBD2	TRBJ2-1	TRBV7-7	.	TGTGCTAGCAGCTTAGCGGGAGGGTACAATGAGCAGTTCTTC	CASSLAGGYNEQFF
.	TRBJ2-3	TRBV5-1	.	TGCGCCAGCAGCTTGGCACTACCCACAGATACGCAGTATTTT	CASSLALPTDTQYF
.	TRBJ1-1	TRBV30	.	TGTGCCTGGATGTCGGGCGTCACTGAAGCTTTCTTT	CAWMSGVTEAFF
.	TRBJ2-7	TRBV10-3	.	TGTGCCATCAGTGAGTCGACAGGCAACTCCTACGAGCAGTACTTC	CAISESTGNSYEQYF
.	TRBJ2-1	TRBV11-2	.	TGTGCCAGCAGTTCTATGTTGAGCTCCTACAATGAGCAGTTCTTC	CASSSMLSSYNEQFF
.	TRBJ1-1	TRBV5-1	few	TGCGCCAGCACCCTGGGACAAACGAACACTGAAGCTTTCTTT	CASTLGQTNTEAFF
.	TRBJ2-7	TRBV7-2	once	TGTGCCAGCAGCTCCTACCAGGGCGAGCAGTACTTC	CASSSYQGEQYF
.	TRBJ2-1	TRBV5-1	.	TGCGCCAGCAGCCTAGGACCCGTTTACAATGAGCAGTTCTTC	CASSLGPVYNEQFF
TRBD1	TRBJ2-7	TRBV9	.	TGTGCCAGCAGCTCAGCCGGGACAGGGTGGCACGAGCAGTACTTC	CASSSAGTGWHEQYF
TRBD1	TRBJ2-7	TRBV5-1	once	TGCGCCAGCAGCTTGGGGGGGACAGGAGTAAACGAGCAGTACTTC	CASSLGGTGVNEQYF
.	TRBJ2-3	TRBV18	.	TGTGCCAGCTCACCAGGGGGCAGGGAAGGAGATACGCAGTATTTT	CASSPGGREGDTQYF
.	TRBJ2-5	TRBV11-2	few	TGTGCCAGCAGCTTATCGAGGGGGGCCTGGGAAGAGACCCAGTACTTC	CASSLSRGAWEETQYF
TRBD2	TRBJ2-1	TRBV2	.	TGTGCCAGCAGTGGACCCCTAGCGGATGCCTACAATGAGCAGTTCTTC	CASSGPLADAYNEQFF
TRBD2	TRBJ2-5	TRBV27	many	TGTGCCAGCATGGTTCTTTCTGGCGGGAGTGGTGTTGAGACCCAGTACTTC	CASMVLSGGSGVETQYF
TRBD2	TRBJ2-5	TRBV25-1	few	TGTGCCAGCAGTGAATACGGCGGGAGACAAGAGACCCAGTACTTC	CASSEYGGRQETQYF
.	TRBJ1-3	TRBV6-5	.	TGTGCCAGCAGTTACTCGGGACACTCCACCATATATTTT	CASSYSGHSTIYF
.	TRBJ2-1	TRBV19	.	TGTGCCAGTAGTATGATGGCGGGACTGAGTGAGCAGTTCTTC	CASSMMAGLSEQFF
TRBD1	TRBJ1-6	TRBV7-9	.	TGTGCCAGCAGCTTAGGGACAGGGAGTTCACCCCTCCACTTT	CASSLGTGSSPLHF
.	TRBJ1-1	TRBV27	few	TGTGCCAGCAGAGTCGACAGGAACACTGAAGCTTTCTTT	CASRVDRNTEAFF
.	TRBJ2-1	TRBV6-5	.	TGTGCCAGCAGTTTCGGGCCGCAAAATGAGCAGTTCTTC	CASSFGPQNEQFF
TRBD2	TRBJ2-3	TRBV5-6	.	TGTGCCAGCAGCTTGTTAGCGGGAGGTACAGATACGCAGTATTTT	CASSLLAGGTDTQYF
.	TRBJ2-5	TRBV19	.	TGTGCCAGTAGTTCCCAGGGCCAAGAGACCCAGTACTTC	CASSSQGQETQYF
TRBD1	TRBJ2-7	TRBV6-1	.	TGTGCCGGCGCGACGGGACAGGACCCCTACGAGCAGTACTTC	CAGATGQDPYEQYF
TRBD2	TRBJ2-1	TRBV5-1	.	TGCGCCAGCAGCTTGGAGGCTAGCGGGAGTTACAATGAGCAGTTCTTC	CASSLEASGSYNEQFF
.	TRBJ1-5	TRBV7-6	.	TGTGCCAGCAGCTTAGAGTTCGGAGCCAATCAGCCCCAGCATTTT	CASSLEFGANQPQHF
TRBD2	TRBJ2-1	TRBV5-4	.	TGTGCCAGCAGCCGGACTAGCGGGAGTCGTAATGAGCAGCTCTTC	CASSRTSGSRNEQLF
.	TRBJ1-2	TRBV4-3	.	TGCGCCAGCAGCCAAGGGGCCGCGACAGCTAACTATGGCTACACCTTC	CASSQGAATANYGYTF
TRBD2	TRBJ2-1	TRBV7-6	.	TGTGCCAGCAGCCCCCGGCTAGCGGGAGGGCCAAGTGAGCAGTTCTTC	CASSPRLAGGPSEQFF
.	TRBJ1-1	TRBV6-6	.	TGTGCCAGCAGTTACTCGGTCGGTGCTTTCTTT	CASSYSVGAFF
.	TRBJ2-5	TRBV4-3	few	TGCGCCAGCAGCCGACAGTACCAAGAGACCCAGTACTTC	CASSRQYQETQYF
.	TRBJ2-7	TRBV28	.	TGTGCCAGCAGTTCCCCAGGTCCCTACGAGCAGTACTTC	CASSSPGPYEQYF
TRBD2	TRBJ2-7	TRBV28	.	TGTGCCAGCTCGCTCGCGGGAGTGATCTACGAGCAGTACTTC	CASSLAGVIYEQYF
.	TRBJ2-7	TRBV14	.	TGTGCCAGCAGCTTTCGGGCCCTTAGCCTCTACGAGCAGTACTTC	CASSFRALSLYEQYF
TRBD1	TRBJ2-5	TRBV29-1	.	TGCAGCGTGGGGACAGCTAAGTCGGAGACCCAGTACTTC	CSVGTAKSETQYF
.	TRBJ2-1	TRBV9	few	TGTGCCAGCAGCGTAGCAGGTGGGGGCGATGAGCAGTTCTTC	CASSVAGGGDEQFF
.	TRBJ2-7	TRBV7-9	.	TGTGCCAGCGCGCGGGCAAGCTCCTACGAGCAGTACTTC	CASARASSYEQYF
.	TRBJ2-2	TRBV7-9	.	TGTGCCAGCAGCAGGGGAGCCGGGGAGCTGTTTTTT	CASSRGAGELFF